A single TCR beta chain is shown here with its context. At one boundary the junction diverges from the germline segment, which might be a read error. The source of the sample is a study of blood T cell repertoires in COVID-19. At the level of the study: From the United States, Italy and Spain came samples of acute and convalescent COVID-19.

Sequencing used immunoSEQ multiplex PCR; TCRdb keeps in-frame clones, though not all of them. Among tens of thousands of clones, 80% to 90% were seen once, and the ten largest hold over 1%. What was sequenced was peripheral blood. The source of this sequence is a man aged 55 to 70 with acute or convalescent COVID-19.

The CDR3 nucleotides read TGTGCCAGCAGGTTGGACAGCCTCTACGAGCAGTACTTC. This gives the protein CASRLDSLYEQYF. The chain recombines TRBV5-4 with TRBJ2-7; TRBD1 is a possible D gene (6 bases). The CDR3 totals 13 residues. The germline gives CDR1 SGHNT, CDR2 YYREEE (reference sequence).